Reported below is one T cell receptor (beta chain). Only in-frame clones appear in the TCRdb table, and some are missing; sequencing was by immunoSEQ multiplex PCR. Of roughly 20,000 clones in the sample, 82% were seen once. This record comes from a study of control samples from healthy donors and cancer patients. The CDR3 sequence is 14 residues long. The V segment lost 2 bases and the J segment 6 bases; nucleotides outside the gene matches: 6. Germline lookup yields CDR1 SGHRS and CDR2 YFSETQ. Sequenced input: PBMCs. The sequence came from a man older than 75 with head and neck cancer. The genes are TRBV5-1 and TRBJ2-7; 9 nucleotides match TRBD1. CDR3 loop: CASSLGTGFIEQYF. The CDR3 DNA reads TGCGCCAGCAGCTTAGGGACAGGGTTTATCGAGCAGTACTTC.